Each of the 9 T cell receptor beta chains below was sequenced from the same sample in a study of blood T cells in healthy people across ages. It was with a sample-barcoded 5' primer and a J-beta primer mix that a second PCR of about 6 to 12 cycles was run. TCRdb ran MiXCR on the 5' RACE reads and lists one entry per CDR3 protein. The data hold approximately 670,000 distinct CDR3 sequences, with around 38% observed a single time. The sample consisted of blood. The receptors derive from an elderly man in good health.

This chain uses TRBV5-1 with TRBJ1-5; 9 bases match TRBD1. Unmatched junction bases numbered 2, after V lost 0 bases and J lost 7 bases. This CDR3 spans 14 amino acids. The germline V gene has CDR1 SGHRS and CDR2 YFSETQ. CDR3 amino acids: CASSLGDRAQPQHF. CDR3 sequence (DNA): TGCGCCAGCAGCTTGGGGGACAGGGCCCAGCCCCAGCATTTT.

This clonotype appeared many times. This rearrangement joins TRBV29-1 to TRBJ2-1; 10 nucleotides agree with TRBD2. The CDR3 sequence is 15 residues long. Germline lookup yields CDR1 SQVTM and CDR2 ANQGSEA. The V gene end was trimmed by 4 bases and the J gene end by 9 bases; junction bases not matched to a gene: 12. DNA for the CDR3: TGCAGCGTTGCTCAACTAGCGGGAAGCTTGAGTGAGCAGTTCTTC. Protein: CSVAQLAGSLSEQFF.

This clonotype was seen ten or more times. The rearrangement joins TRBV7-2 to TRBJ1-2, with 8 positions matching TRBD1. Germline values: CDR1 SGHTA, CDR2 FQGNSA. Trimming removed 0 bases from V and 5 bases from J; junction bases left unmatched: 2. This CDR3 comprises 14 residues. The chain's CDR3 is CASSLAGQGYGYTF. The CDR3 DNA reads TGTGCCAGCAGCTTAGCCGGACAGGGTTATGGCTACACCTTC.

This clonotype was counted a few times. The genes are TRBV7-9 and TRBJ2-7; no clear D gene. The CDR3 sequence is 13 residues long. Germline CDR1 SEHNR, CDR2 FQNEAQ (reference sequence). Deletions cut 3 bases from V and 5 bases from J, with 11 bases between. The CDR3 loop is CASSFGRSHEQYF. In DNA form, the CDR3 reads TGTGCCAGCAGCTTTGGCAGGAGTCACGAGCAGTACTTC.

This clonotype was seen more than once but under ten times. The V gene is TRBV7-2, the J gene TRBJ2-3, with 7 bases aligning to TRBD2. The CDR3 is 15 amino acids. The trim removed 1 base at V and 2 bases at J, leaving 3 bases unmatched. Germline CDR1 is SGHTA and CDR2 is FQGNSA. The CDR3 DNA follows: TGTGCCAGCAGCTTAGTTGGGACTACCACAGATACGCAGTATTTT. The encoded protein is CASSLVGTTTDTQYF.

There are many counts of this clonotype. The J gene is TRBJ2-1, the V gene TRBV6-2 or TRBV6-3; TRBD1 matches 7 bases. Germline V gene data show CDR1 as MNHEY and CDR2 as SVGEGT. V shed 5 bases and J 9 bases; nucleotides not matched to a gene: 10. The CDR3 is 14 residues long. The CDR3 sequence is CASSTHTGAGEQFF. CDR3 in DNA: TGTGCCAGCAGTACCCATACAGGGGCCGGTGAGCAGTTCTTC.

V is TRBV6-2 or TRBV6-3 and J is TRBJ2-5, with 8 positions matching TRBD1. The CDR3 sequence is 17 residues long. Germline V CDR1 and CDR2: MNHEY, SVGEGT. The trim removed 1 base at V and 0 bases at J, leaving 7 bases unmatched. CDR3 bases: TGTGCCAGCAGTTACTGGACAGGGTCTTTCGACCAAGAGACCCAGTACTTC. Residues: CASSYWTGSFDQETQYF.

This clonotype was recorded a few times. The V call is TRBV20-1, the J call TRBJ2-4; TRBD2 agrees at 8 bases. The germline gives CDR1 DFQATT, CDR2 SNEGSKA (reference sequence). The CDR3 is 16 residues long. The V gene end was trimmed by 4 bases and the J gene end by 0 bases; junction bases not matched to a gene: 8. This CDR3 reads CSAMGGLAVAKNIQYF. CDR3 in DNA: TGCAGTGCTATGGGAGGACTAGCCGTAGCCAAAAACATTCAGTACTTC.

V gene TRBV7-2 combines with J gene TRBJ2-2; the D is unclear. Trimming cost V 3 bases and J 5 bases, with 10 bases left between them. This CDR3 comprises 14 residues. Germline loops: CDR1 SGHTA, CDR2 FQGNSA. The CDR3 loop is CASSFWAETGELFF. As DNA, the CDR3 is TGTGCCAGCAGCTTTTGGGCGGAGACCGGGGAGCTGTTTTTT.